This T cell receptor (beta chain) originates from a study of cytomegalovirus exposure and HLA in healthy donors. Findings of the study overall: What TCR beta sequences reportedly achieved was accurate prediction of HLA-A and HLA-B alleles in most subjects.

Points on this clone: Its target is unknown.

Germline V gene data show CDR1 as MNHEY and CDR2 as SVGAGI. This CDR3 has 16 residues. Deletions cut 0 bases from V and 6 bases from J, with 14 bases between. 13 Jbeta primers and 60 Vbeta primers were used for the PCR. As originally analysed: It was a later analysis that counted some 80 million unique TCR beta chains, of which around 11 million were shared. Assay used: immunoSEQ multiplex PCR; TCRdb lists only in-frame clones, some missing. V and J calls and clone size come straight from that table; D and trimming were deduced from the DNA. The record lists roughly 65,000 clones, of which the ten most abundant hold approximately 15%.

The chain combines TRBV6-5 with TRBJ1-4, with D unresolved. The sequenced sample consisted of PBMCs. The sequence derives from a boy younger than 18 in good health and CMV-seronegative. The CDR3 nucleotides are TGTGCCAGCAGTTACTCGTCCGCAAGAGTGGATGAAAAACTGTTTTTT. Amino acids: CASSYSSARVDEKLFF.